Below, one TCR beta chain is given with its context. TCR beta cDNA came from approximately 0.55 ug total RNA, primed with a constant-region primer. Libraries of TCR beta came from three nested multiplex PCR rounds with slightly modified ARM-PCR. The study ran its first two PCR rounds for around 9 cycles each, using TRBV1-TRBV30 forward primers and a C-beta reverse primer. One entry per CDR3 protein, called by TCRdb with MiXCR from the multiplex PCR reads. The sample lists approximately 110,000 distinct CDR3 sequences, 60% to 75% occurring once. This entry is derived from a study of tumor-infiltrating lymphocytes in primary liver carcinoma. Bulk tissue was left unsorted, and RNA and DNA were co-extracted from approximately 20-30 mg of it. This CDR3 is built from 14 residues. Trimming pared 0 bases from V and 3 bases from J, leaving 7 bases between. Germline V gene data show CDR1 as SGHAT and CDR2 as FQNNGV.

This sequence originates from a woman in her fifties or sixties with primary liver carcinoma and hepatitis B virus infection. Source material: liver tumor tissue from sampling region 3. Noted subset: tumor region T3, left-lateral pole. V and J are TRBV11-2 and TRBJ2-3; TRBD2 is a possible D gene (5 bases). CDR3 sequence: CASSLERGTDTQYF. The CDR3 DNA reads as TGTGCCAGCAGCTTAGAACGCGGGACAGATACGCAGTATTTT. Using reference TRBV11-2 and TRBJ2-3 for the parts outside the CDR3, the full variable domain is EAGVAQSPRYKIIEKRQSVAFWCNPISGHATLYWYQQILGQGPKLLIQFQNNGVVDDSQLPKDRFSAERLKGVDSTLKIQPAKLEDSAVYLCASSLERGTDTQYFGPGTRLTVL.